A selection of T cell receptor beta chains follows, all from one sample in a study of shared clonotypes between healthy human individuals. Measured with immunoSEQ multiplex PCR; TCRdb has only the in-frame clones, and not every one. Of approximately 500,000 clones listed, around 74% are singletons. Sequencing was done on a sample of PBMCs. These receptors all come from a woman aged 40 to 50 in good health. Some clones in this sample may be carry-over from other donors' samples. CDR3s include the opening cysteine and the closing phenylalanine or tryptophan. A D gene is named only where the DNA matches it firmly. Expanded clones are given a class, and other clones once, few, many or no size at all.

. . TRBJ1-6 TRBV30 TGTGCCTGGAATCTCGGTGGTCTACCCCTCCACTTT CAWNLGGLPLHF
TRBD1 . TRBJ1-5 TRBV27 TGTGCCAGCAGTTTAAGGCAGGGGGCTTTTCAGCCCCAGCATTTT CASSLRQGAFQPQHF
. . TRBJ1-2 TRBV30 TGTGCCTGGAGTACACAGATCTATGGCTACACCTTC CAWSTQIYGYTF
. . TRBJ2-7 TRBV5-1 TGCGCCAGCAGCTTGATCGGGAGTAGCTCCTACGAGCAGCACTTC CASSLIGSSSYEQHF
TRBD2 few TRBJ2-1 TRBV25-1 TGTGCCAGCTTTTGGACTAGCGGGAACCACAATGAGCAGTTCTTC CASFWTSGNHNEQFF
. . TRBJ2-1 TRBV18 TGTGCCAGCTCACCTCGTGATGCCTTGTACAATGAGCAGTTCTTC CASSPRDALYNEQFF
. . TRBJ2-5 TRBV10-2 TGCGCCAGCAGTGAGCCAAGTCAGACCCAGTACTTC CASSEPSQTQYF
. . TRBJ1-2 TRBV11-1 TGTGCCAGCAGGACAGGCGAAAACTATGGCTACACCTTC CASRTGENYGYTF
TRBD1 once TRBJ1-1 TRBV19 TGTGCCAGTAGGCCGATAACCGGGACAGCAAACACTGAAGCTTTCTTT CASRPITGTANTEAFF
. . TRBJ1-1 TRBV5-1 TGCGCCAGCAGCTCTAGGGGGAACACTGAAGCTTTCTTT CASSSRGNTEAFF
. . TRBJ1-1 TRBV7-9 TGTGCCAGCAGCTTGGCCGAGAACACTGAAGCTTTCTTT CASSLAENTEAFF
. . TRBJ1-1 TRBV5-8 TGTGCCAGCAGCCTCCTGTTGATCGGGAACACTGAAGCTTTCTTT CASSLLLIGNTEAFF
TRBD1 . TRBJ2-6 TRBV30 TGTGCCTGCGGGACAGGCGATCGCTCTGGGGCCAACGTCCTGACTTTC CACGTGDRSGANVLTF
. . TRBJ1-3 TRBV6-1 TGTGCCAGCAGTGCACAGGGCTCTGGAAACACCATATATTTT CASSAQGSGNTIYF
. . TRBJ1-4 TRBV2 TGTGCCAGCAACCGCGGCGGGACCGATAATGAAAAACTGTTTTTT CASNRGGTDNEKLFF
TRBD2 . TRBJ2-2 TRBV7-6 TGTGCCAGCAGCGCAACTAGCGGGAGGGCCGTAGCCGGGGAGCTGTTTTTT CASSATSGRAVAGELFF
. . TRBJ2-3 TRBV10-1 TGCGCCAGTATGATTGAGGCCCATCCATTTAGCACAGATACGCAGTATTTT CASMIEAHPFSTDTQYF
. . TRBJ2-7 TRBV10-3 TGTGCCATCAGTGAGTCAGGTGGGGGGATGGTCTACGAGCAGTACTTC CAISESGGGMVYEQYF
. . TRBJ2-7 TRBV19 TGTGCCAGACCAGGGCGGGGCGAGCAGTACTTC CARPGRGEQYF
. . TRBJ2-5 TRBV6-6 TGTGCCAGCGGCCCCGGGCTAGTTGGGGAGACCCAGTACTTC CASGPGLVGETQYF
. . TRBJ2-4 TRBV7-2 TGTGCCAGCAGCTTAGTCGCGACGGTAGCCAAAAACATTCAGTACTTC CASSLVATVAKNIQYF
. . TRBJ1-5 TRBV5-1 TGCGCCTCAGCTTGGACGGAGGGTGATCAGCCCCAGCATTTT CASAWTEGDQPQHF
TRBD1 . TRBJ1-1 TRBV7-2 TGTGCCAGCAGCCCTTGGACAGGGAGGAACACTGAAGCTTTCTTT CASSPWTGRNTEAFF
. . TRBJ1-2 TRBV6-5 TGTGCCAGCAGTTACTCGATGTCAGGGGCGGTCGGCTACACCTTC CASSYSMSGAVGYTF
. . TRBJ1-2 TRBV9 TGTGCCAGCAGCGTAGATCAGGGATCCTCTACTTATGGCTACACCTTC CASSVDQGSSTYGYTF
TRBD1 once TRBJ1-1 TRBV29-1 TGCAGCGCCAAGACAGGGGGGAACACTGAAGCTTTCTTT CSAKTGGNTEAFF
. . TRBJ2-2 TRBV9 TGTGCCAGCAGCCCCAGGACAGTAGCCACCGGGGAGCTGTTTTTT CASSPRTVATGELFF
TRBD2 once TRBJ2-2 TRBV4-3 TGCGCCAGCAGCCAAGATTTGTCGCTAGCGGAAATTACGAACACCGGGGAGCTGTTTTTT CASSQDLSLAEITNTGELFF
. once TRBJ2-1 TRBV27 TGTGCCAGCAGTCCCCTGTTTAGTTTGAATGAGCAGTTCTTC CASSPLFSLNEQFF
TRBD2 . TRBJ2-1 TRBV27 TGTGCCAGCAGGGTAAGCGGGAGGGCGTACAATGAGCAGTTCTTC CASRVSGRAYNEQFF
TRBD1 . TRBJ1-2 TRBV5-1 TGCGCCAGCAGCACGGGACAGGAGACCCTGGGCGGCTACACCTTC CASSTGQETLGGYTF
. . TRBJ2-3 TRBV29-1 TGCAGCGTTGGGGCTAGCAGTAGCACAGATACGCAGTATTTT CSVGASSSTDTQYF
TRBD2 . TRBJ2-1 TRBV7-2 TGTGCCAGCACCCTGGGCCCTAGCGGGGCGAATGAGCAGTTCTTC CASTLGPSGANEQFF
TRBD1 . TRBJ1-1 TRBV11-2 TGTGCCAGCAGCCAGGGACGTCAGGGGGTCTACACTGAAGCTTTCTTT CASSQGRQGVYTEAFF
TRBD1 . TRBJ1-4 TRBV6-1 TGTGCCAGCAGTGCCTATACAGGGGGGGATGAAAAACTGTTTTTT CASSAYTGGDEKLFF
TRBD2 . TRBJ2-1 TRBV11-2 TGTGCCAGCAGCTTAGGTGTAGATTGGTCGGGACTAGTGTTCCATGAGCAGTTCTTC CASSLGVDWSGLVFHEQFF
TRBD2 . TRBJ2-1 TRBV7-9 TGTGCCAGCATCCTTAGCGGGAGTAAGCCCTACAATGAGCAGTTCTTC CASILSGSKPYNEQFF
. few TRBJ2-5 TRBV5-1 TGCGCCAGCACCCGGGGTAGTGATGGGGAGACCCAGTACTTC CASTRGSDGETQYF
. . TRBJ2-7 TRBV7-2 TGTGCCAGCAGCTTAGCTCTCCGATCCTACGAGCAGTACTTC CASSLALRSYEQYF
TRBD2 . TRBJ2-7 TRBV27 TGTGCCAGCAGTTTATCTAGTTGGGGGGGGACGGAGCAGTACTTC CASSLSSWGGTEQYF
TRBD1 . TRBJ1-4 TRBV7-9 TGTGCCAGCAGCCACACAGGGGGCGCGGATGAAAAACTGTTTTTT CASSHTGGADEKLFF
. . TRBJ1-5 TRBV29-1 TGCAGCGTTAGTTGGGGAATCAATCAGCCCCAGCATTTT CSVSWGINQPQHF
. . TRBJ1-1 TRBV7-3 TGTGCCAGCAGCTTAAGCAGGGAGAACACTGAAGCTTTCTTT CASSLSRENTEAFF
TRBD1 . TRBJ2-3 TRBV4-3 TGCGCCAGCAGCCAGACAGGGGGCTCCCCTGGTACGCAGTATTTT CASSQTGGSPGTQYF
TRBD1 . TRBJ1-1 TRBV5-1 TGCGCCAGCCGCCATACAGGGGTGAGCGTGAACACTGAAGCTTTCTTT CASRHTGVSVNTEAFF
. . TRBJ2-6 TRBV5-1 TGCGCCAGCAGCTTCGGTTCTGGGGCCAACGTCCTGACTTTC CASSFGSGANVLTF
. . TRBJ2-3 TRBV30 TGTGCCTGGAGTGCCACCCGGCAGGTCAGCACAGATACGCAGTATTTT CAWSATRQVSTDTQYF
TRBD2 . TRBJ2-7 TRBV5-4 TGTGCCAGCAGCTTGTACATGACGGGAGGGCGTTACGAGCAGTACTTC CASSLYMTGGRYEQYF
TRBD1 few TRBJ1-5 TRBV27 TGTGCCAGCAGCCACGACAGGGGGAATCAGCCCCAGCATTTT CASSHDRGNQPQHF
. . TRBJ2-3 TRBV15 TGTGCCACCAGTTTTACCGTTAAGAGCACAGATACGCAGTATTTT CATSFTVKSTDTQYF
TRBD1 . TRBJ1-1 TRBV15 TGTGCCACCAGCAGAGGACAGGGGGAGGGGAACACTGAAGCTTTCTTT CATSRGQGEGNTEAFF
TRBD2 . TRBJ2-1 TRBV5-4 TGTGCCAGCAGCTTAAGCGGGAGGGCCTACAATGAGCAGTTCTTC CASSLSGRAYNEQFF
TRBD2 . TRBJ2-5 TRBV28 TGTGCCAGCAGCCGGGGGGTCCAAGAGACCCAGTACTTC CASSRGVQETQYF
TRBD1 few TRBJ2-3 TRBV27 TGTGCCAGCAGCCGGGACAGCCGCACAGATACGCAGTATTTT CASSRDSRTDTQYF
TRBD2 once TRBJ2-7 TRBV13 TGTGCCAGCAGCCCTAGGACTAGCGAGTCCTACGAGCAGTACTTC CASSPRTSESYEQYF